The T cell receptor (beta chain) under discussion was sequenced for a study of beta chain features in type 1 diabetes. Whole-study findings and limits: High TCR expression in some cells could lead to their over-representation in cDNA sequencing. TCRB rearrangement may or may not be influenced by HLA type; here this remained unresolved. In every one of the four CD4+ subsets, TCRB CDR3s were moderately but significantly shorter in Type 1 diabetes patients.

Sequencing targeted expressed TCRB transcripts, as all isolated RNA had been reverse transcribed. Profiled with immunoSEQ multiplex PCR; TCRdb holds only in-frame clones, not every one. The data hold some 270,000 clones, with approximately 11% observed a single time. To note about this clone: The antigen is undetermined.

V lost 3 bases and J lost 14, with 20 bases in between. CDR1 is SGHTA, CDR2 FQGTGA, per germline. The CDR3 sequence is 14 residues long. Sequenced: naive CD4+ T cells from blood. The chain is built from TRBV7-3 and TRBJ2-1; possibly TRBD2 for D (5 bases). The receptor was isolated from a man aged 25-45 years with type 1 diabetes. The CDR3 here is CASSFLQSSSVKFF. The CDR3 nucleotides read TGTGCCAGCAGCTTCCTCCAATCTAGTAGCGTTAAGTTCTTC. The full variable domain, its missing parts supplied by reference TRBV7-3 and TRBJ2-1, is GAGVSQTPSNKVTEKGKYVELRCDPISGHTALYWYRQSLGQGPEFLIYFQGTGAADDSGLPNDRFFAVRPEGSVSTLKIQRTERGDSAVYLCASSFLQSSSVKFFGPGTRLTVL.